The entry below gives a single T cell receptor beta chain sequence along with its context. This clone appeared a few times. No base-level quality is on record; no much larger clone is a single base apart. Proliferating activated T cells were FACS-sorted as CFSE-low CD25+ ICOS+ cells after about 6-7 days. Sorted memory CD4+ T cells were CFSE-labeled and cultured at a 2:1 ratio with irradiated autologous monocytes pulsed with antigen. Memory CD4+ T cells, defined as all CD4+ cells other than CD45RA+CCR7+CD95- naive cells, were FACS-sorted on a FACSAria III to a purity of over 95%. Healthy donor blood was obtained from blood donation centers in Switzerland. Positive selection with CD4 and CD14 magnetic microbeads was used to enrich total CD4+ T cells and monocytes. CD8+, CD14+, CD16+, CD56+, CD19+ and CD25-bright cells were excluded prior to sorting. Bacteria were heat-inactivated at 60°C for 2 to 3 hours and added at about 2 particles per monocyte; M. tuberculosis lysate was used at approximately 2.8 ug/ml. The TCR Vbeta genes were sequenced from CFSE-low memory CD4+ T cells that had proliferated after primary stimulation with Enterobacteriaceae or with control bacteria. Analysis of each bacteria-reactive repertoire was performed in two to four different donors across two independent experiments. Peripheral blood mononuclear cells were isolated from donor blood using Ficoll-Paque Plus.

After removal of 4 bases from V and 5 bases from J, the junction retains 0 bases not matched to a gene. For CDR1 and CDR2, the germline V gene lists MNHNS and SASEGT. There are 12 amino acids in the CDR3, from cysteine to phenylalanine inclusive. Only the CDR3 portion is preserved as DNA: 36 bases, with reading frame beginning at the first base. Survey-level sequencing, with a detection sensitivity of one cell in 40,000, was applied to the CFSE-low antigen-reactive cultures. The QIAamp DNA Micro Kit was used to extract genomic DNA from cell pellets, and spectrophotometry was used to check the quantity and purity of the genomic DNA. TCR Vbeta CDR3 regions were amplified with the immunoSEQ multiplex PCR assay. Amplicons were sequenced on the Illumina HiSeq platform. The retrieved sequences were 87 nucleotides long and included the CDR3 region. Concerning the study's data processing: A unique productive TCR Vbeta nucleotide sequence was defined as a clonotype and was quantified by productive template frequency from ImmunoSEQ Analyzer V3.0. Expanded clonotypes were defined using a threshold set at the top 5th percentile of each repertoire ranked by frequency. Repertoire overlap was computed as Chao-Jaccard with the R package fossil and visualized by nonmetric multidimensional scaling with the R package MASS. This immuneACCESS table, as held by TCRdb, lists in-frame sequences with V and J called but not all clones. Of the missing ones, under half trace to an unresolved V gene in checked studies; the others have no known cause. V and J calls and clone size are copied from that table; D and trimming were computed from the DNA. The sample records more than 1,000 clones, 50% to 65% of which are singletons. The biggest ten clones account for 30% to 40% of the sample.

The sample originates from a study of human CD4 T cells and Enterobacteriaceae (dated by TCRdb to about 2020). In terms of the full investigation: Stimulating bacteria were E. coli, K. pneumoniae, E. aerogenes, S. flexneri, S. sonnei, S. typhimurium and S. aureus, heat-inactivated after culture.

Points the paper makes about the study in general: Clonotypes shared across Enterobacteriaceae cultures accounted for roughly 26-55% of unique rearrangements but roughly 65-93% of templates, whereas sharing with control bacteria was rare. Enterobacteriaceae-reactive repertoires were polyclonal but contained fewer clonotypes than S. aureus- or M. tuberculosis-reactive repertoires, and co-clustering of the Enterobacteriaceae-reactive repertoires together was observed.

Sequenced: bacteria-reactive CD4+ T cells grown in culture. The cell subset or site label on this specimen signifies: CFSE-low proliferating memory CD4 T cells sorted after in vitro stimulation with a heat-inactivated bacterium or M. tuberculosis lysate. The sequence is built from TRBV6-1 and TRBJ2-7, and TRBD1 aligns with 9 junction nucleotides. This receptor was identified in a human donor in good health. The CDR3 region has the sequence CASSGDRDEQYF. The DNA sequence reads TGTGCCAGCAGTGGGGACAGGGACGAGCAGTACTTC.